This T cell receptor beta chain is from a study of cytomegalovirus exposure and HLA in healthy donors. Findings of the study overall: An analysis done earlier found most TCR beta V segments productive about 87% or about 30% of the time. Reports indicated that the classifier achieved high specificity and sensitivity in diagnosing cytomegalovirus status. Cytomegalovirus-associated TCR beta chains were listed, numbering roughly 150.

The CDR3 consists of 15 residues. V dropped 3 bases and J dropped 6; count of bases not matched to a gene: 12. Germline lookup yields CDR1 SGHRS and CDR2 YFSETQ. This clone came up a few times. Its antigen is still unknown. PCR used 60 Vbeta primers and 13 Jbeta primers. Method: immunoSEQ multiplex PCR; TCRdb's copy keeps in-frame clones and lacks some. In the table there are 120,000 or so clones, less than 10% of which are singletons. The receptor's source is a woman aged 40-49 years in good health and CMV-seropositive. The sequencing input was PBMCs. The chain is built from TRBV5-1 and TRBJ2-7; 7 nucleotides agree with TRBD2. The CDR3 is CASSSLAGVSGEQYF. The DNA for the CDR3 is TGCGCCAGCAGCTCCCTGGCGGGAGTCTCGGGCGAGCAGTACTTC.